This is a list of T cell receptor beta chains from one sample in a study of vaccination and CD4 T cells after COVID-19. TCRdb fed the PCR reads into MiXCR, producing one record per CDR3 protein. The sample gives 15,000 to 20,000 distinct CDR3 sequences, approximately 63% of which show up once; about 10% is in the top ten. These receptors have no identified antigens. The specimen was CD4+ T cells from blood, cultured in vitro. All receptors derive from a human donor who had recovered from COVID-19. Both conserved end residues are part of each CDR3. D genes are given only for firm matches. Part of the rows lack a size; the others show once, few, many or a class for expanded clones.

-	few	TRBV19	TRBJ1-1	CASSEGGLPGTEAFF	TGTGCCAGTAGTGAGGGGGGCTTACCCGGTACTGAAGCTTTCTTT
-	-	TRBV5-1	TRBJ1-1	CASSLGWGENTEAFF	TGCGCCAGCAGCTTGGGGTGGGGAGAAAACACTGAAGCTTTCTTT
-	few	TRBV20-1	TRBJ1-2	CSAARQNYGYTF	TGCAGTGCTGCGCGGCAAAACTATGGCTACACCTTC
TRBD1	-	TRBV19	TRBJ1-5	CASSSYRGGQPQHF	TGTGCCAGTAGTAGCTACAGGGGGGGACAGCCCCAGCATTTT
-	-	TRBV18	TRBJ1-1	CASSPPGGVNTEAFF	TGTGCCAGCTCACCACCAGGAGGAGTGAACACTGAAGCTTTCTTT
-	-	TRBV24-1	TRBJ1-2	CATRGAGGYTF	TGTGCCACCAGGGGCGCGGGAGGCTACACCTTC
TRBD1	-	TRBV28	TRBJ2-5	CASSSGQDYQETQYF	TGTGCCAGCAGCTCCGGACAGGACTACCAAGAGACCCAGTACTTC
-	once	TRBV7-2	TRBJ2-7	CAGGWGKPYEQYF	TGTGCCGGCGGGTGGGGCAAACCCTACGAGCAGTACTTC
TRBD1	-	TRBV6-1	TRBJ1-1	CASSAYVFRDRGRTEAFF	TGTGCCAGCAGTGCCTATGTATTCCGGGACAGGGGGCGCACTGAAGCTTTCTTT
-	-	TRBV7-8	TRBJ2-5	CASRLPGLSTETQYF	TGTGCCAGCAGATTACCGGGACTGTCGACTGAGACCCAGTACTTC
-	few	TRBV21-1	TRBJ2-5	CASSKVGGQGAGQTQYF	TGTGCCAGCAGCAAAGTTGGGGGACAGGGGGCCGGGCAGACCCAGTACTTC
TRBD1	-	TRBV7-8	TRBJ1-2	CASSWDRGNGYTF	TGTGCCAGCAGCTGGGACAGGGGCAATGGCTACACCTTC
-	-	TRBV6-1	TRBJ1-1	CASRFQAYTEAFF	TGTGCCAGCAGGTTTCAGGCTTACACTGAAGCTTTCTTT
TRBD2	once	TRBV4-2	TRBJ2-2	CASTTLAGGYTGELFF	TGTGCCAGCACCACACTAGCGGGAGGCTACACCGGGGAGCTGTTTTTT
TRBD1	-	TRBV14	TRBJ2-3	CASSRRGQGADTQYF	TGTGCCAGCAGCCGAAGGGGGCAGGGTGCAGATACGCAGTATTTT
-	-	TRBV5-1	TRBJ2-1	CASSLEGTPYNEQFF	TGCGCCAGCAGCTTGGAAGGTACCCCCTACAATGAGCAGTTCTTC
TRBD2	-	TRBV20-1	TRBJ2-2	CSAQPRAGRDTGELFF	TGCAGTGCTCAACCGAGAGCGGGAAGGGACACCGGGGAGCTGTTTTTT
TRBD2	-	TRBV15	TRBJ2-5	CATSRDLAGASETQYF	TGTGCCACCAGCAGAGACCTAGCGGGAGCAAGCGAGACCCAGTACTTC
-	-	TRBV6-1	TRBJ2-1	CASSESRGSYNEQFF	TGTGCCAGCAGTGAAAGCAGGGGATCCTACAATGAGCAGTTCTTC
-	few	TRBV7-3	TRBJ2-2	CASSLNSRELSGELFF	TGTGCCAGCAGCTTAAATTCCCGGGAGTTGAGCGGGGAGCTGTTTTTT
TRBD1	-	TRBV2	TRBJ1-6	CASSSGTGDGNSPLHF	TGTGCCAGCAGTTCCGGGACAGGGGATGGAAATTCACCCCTCCACTTT
TRBD2	-	TRBV20-1	TRBJ2-3	CSAVQRASGGDTQYF	TGCAGTGCAGTCCAGAGGGCTAGCGGGGGAGATACGCAGTATTTT
TRBD2	-	TRBV7-2	TRBJ2-5	CASSSRGLAGPTGTQYF	TGTGCCAGCAGCTCTCGAGGACTAGCGGGGCCCACGGGGACCCAGTACTTC
-	-	TRBV7-3	TRBJ2-5	CASSSQGSEWETQYF	TGTGCCAGCAGCTCACAGGGTTCGGAATGGGAGACCCAGTACTTC
-	-	TRBV2	TRBJ1-1	CASSEGRLRLEAFF	TGTGCCAGCAGTGAAGGGAGACTTCGGCTTGAAGCTTTCTTT
-	few	TRBV6-1	TRBJ1-5	CASSTQGTQHF	TGTGCCAGCAGTACGCAGGGGACCCAGCATTTT
-	-	TRBV5-1	TRBJ1-1	CASSFEQGSTEAFF	TGCGCCAGCAGCTTCGAACAGGGTTCGACTGAAGCTTTCTTT
-	-	TRBV4-1	TRBJ2-7	CASSQDRTNRGGSYEQYF	TGCGCCAGCAGCCAAGATCGCACCAACAGGGGGGGCTCCTACGAGCAGTACTTC
-	-	TRBV28	TRBJ2-3	CASSMTKRPDTQYF	TGTGCCAGCAGTATGACTAAGAGACCTGATACGCAGTATTTT
-	-	TRBV20-1	TRBJ1-5	CSAALGSNQPQHF	TGCAGTGCTGCCCTTGGGAGCAATCAGCCCCAGCATTTT
-	-	TRBV5-1	TRBJ2-3	CASSVSRSTDTQYF	TGCGCCAGCAGCGTTAGCAGGAGCACAGATACGCAGTATTTT